This T cell receptor beta chain was captured in a study of blood T cell repertoires in COVID-19 (dated by TCRdb to about 2020). Describing the broader study: Collaborator samples came from the United States, Italy and Spain and covered acute and convalescent phases of COVID-19. The material from the prospective study consisted of cDNA or gDNA derived from T cells, B-cell-depleted T cells, or PBMCs. Subjects who had been exposed to COVID-19, were actively infected with it, or had recovered from it provided the deeply sampled blood TCRbeta repertoires that made up the dataset. Where available, HLA class I and class II types were obtained from metadata supplied by the sample provider rather than from assay-based typing. Samples came from the ongoing ImmuneRACE study (first 160 participants) plus 1,254 subjects from 6 global collaborators. A freely available public database, intended as a resource for researchers studying the immune response to SARS-CoV-2, is where the repertoires were released. A de-identified subject ID, COVID-19 status, age in years and sex were almost always included in the sample metadata.

Another Seattle source contributed samples from volunteer blood donors who had recovered from COVID-19. Whole blood was collected in K2EDTA tubes by collaborating institutions according to the institutions' own protocols. For TCRbeta analysis, collaborator samples were shipped as frozen whole blood, as isolated PBMCs, or as DNA extracted from either sample type. TCRbeta CDR3 regions were amplified from genomic DNA by means of the immunoSEQ Assay, a bias-controlled multiplex PCR. The authors processed their data as follows. Within the assay, amplification of reference gene primers was used to estimate how many nucleated cells each sample contained. To quantify the absolute abundance of each unique TCRbeta CDR3 rearrangement, sequence reads were collapsed and filtered. Productive Simpson clonality was computed per sample as the square root of Simpson's diversity index over productive rearrangements. Not all clones reach the TCRdb copy of this immuneACCESS table, which keeps in-frame sequences only. Checked studies attribute under half of the gap to unresolved V genes and leave the rest unexplained. The DNA was the basis for D and trimming; V, J and clone size are from that table. The sample includes 160,000 or so clones, with 87% observed a single time. The ten largest clones add up to 3.9% of the sample.

On the study overall, not on this receptor specifically: Clinical and demographic metadata were provided uncurated, with the amount varying by source and participant.

From the germline V gene, CDR1 is SGDLS and CDR2 is YYNGEE. V is shortened by 4 bases, J by 4 bases, and the region joining them spans 12 bases. Including cysteine and phenylalanine, the CDR3 has 15 amino acids. Only the CDR3 portion is preserved as DNA: 45 bases, with reading frame beginning at the first base. Points on this clone: It lacks a known antigen. No much larger clone is present one base from it, and per-base qualities are unavailable.

The chain is assembled from TRBV9 and TRBJ2-6; tentative D gene TRBD2, with 5 bases matching. This sequence was found in a woman in her sixties or seventies who had recovered from COVID-19. The specimen sequenced was peripheral blood. The CDR3 region: CASSPGYHGANVLTF. The DNA sequence reads TGTGCCAGCAGCCCGGGGTATCACGGGGCCAACGTCCTGACTTTC.